One and the same sample provided the 15 T cell receptor beta chains below, sequenced in a study of tumor-infiltrating lymphocytes in primary liver carcinoma. The researchers produced TCR beta cDNA from approximately 0.45 ug total RNA with a constant-region primer. Libraries of TCR beta came from three nested multiplex PCR rounds with slightly modified ARM-PCR. A C-beta reverse primer and TRBV1-TRBV30 forward primers served in each of the first two PCR rounds, at about 10 cycles apiece. TCRdb fed the multiplex PCR reads into MiXCR, producing one record per CDR3 protein. The top ten clones hold 15% to 25% of a sample with about 110,000 distinct CDR3 sequences, roughly 80% of them seen once. Co-extracting RNA and DNA was done with roughly 17-32 mg of unsorted bulk tissue as input. Specimen: liver tumor tissue from sampling region 3. The sample's subset: tumor region T3, left-lateral pole. All receptors derive from a man in his forties or fifties with primary liver carcinoma and hepatitis B virus infection.

This clonotype occurred a few times. Relative to the germline gene, one junction end is altered; a read error may explain this. The chain employs TRBV12-3 or TRBV12-4 and TRBJ1-2; perhaps TRBD1 as D (5 bases). CDR3 size: 14 residues. The CDR3 region is CTSSRRGVDYGYTF. The CDR3 bases are TGTACCAGCAGTCGTCGGGGCGTGGACTACGGCTACACCTTC.

This clonotype was found once. Being one base from a much bigger clone, this may be a read error. V usage is TRBV24-1 and J usage is TRBJ2-3; D call uncertain. Germline-derived CDR1 and CDR2 are KGHDR and SFDVKD. The CDR3 contains 13 residues. Here the CDR3 DNA reads TGTGCCACCAGTGATTCCAGTACAGATATGCAGTATTTT. This codes for CATSDSSTDMQYF.

On this clonotype itself: Since no conserved phenylalanine or tryptophan closes the CDR3, a read error is the likely cause. The gene calls are TRBV11-2 and TRBJ2-7; 9 nucleotides line up with TRBD2. With 4 bases clipped from V and 6 bases from J, the junction kept 10 bases outside the gene matches. Germline V lookup: CDR1 SGHAT, CDR2 FQNNGV. The CDR3 extends over 15 amino acids. CDR3 residues: CASSSLAGAILEQYL. The CDR3 region has the DNA TGTGCCAGCAGCTCGTTAGCGGGAGCGATCCTCGAGCAGTACCTC.

As regards this clonotype: A much larger clone lies one base from this, so it may be a read error. This chain links TRBV28 with TRBJ2-3; 8 bases agree with TRBD2. Germline V gives CDR1 MDHEN, CDR2 SYDVKM. J gave up 2 bases and V 5 bases, and 6 bases lay outside the gene matches. There are 15 residues in the CDR3. CDR3 sequence (DNA): TGTGCCAGCAGTATGGGGGGACTAGTCACAGATACGCAGTATTTT. It yields the protein CASSMGGLVTDTQYF. Combining the CDR3 with reference TRBV28 and TRBJ2-3 gives the whole variable domain DVKVTQSSRYLVKRTGEKVFLECVQDMDHENMFWYRQDPGLGLRLIYFSYDVKMKEKGDIPEGYSVSREKKERFSLILESASTNQTSMYLCASSMGGLVTDTQYFGPGTRLTVL.

As for this clonotype: The junction differs from germline at one of its ends, possibly a read error. The chain recombines TRBV6-2 or TRBV6-3 with TRBJ2-1; 10 bases fit TRBD2. Germline lookup yields CDR1 MNHEY and CDR2 SVGEGT. This CDR3 has 16 amino acids. The CDR3 spells CASTGTSAEYYNGQFF. In DNA, the CDR3 is TGTGCCAGCACTGGGACTAGCGCCGAGTACTACAATGGGCAGTTCTTC.

This clonotype was picked up a small number of times. A read error may account for a junction end that differs from germline. The chain's CDR3 is CASSYSGLADLSSYELYF. For the CDR3, the DNA is TGTGCCAGCAGTTACTCCGGACTAGCGGACTTAAGCTCCTACGAGCTGTACTTC. V usage is TRBV6-6 and J usage is TRBJ2-7; 10 positions match TRBD2. The CDR3 sequence is 18 residues long. The germline CDR1 and CDR2 sequences are MNHNY and SVGAGI (reference sequence).

On this clonotype itself: An end of the junction differs from the germline gene, which may be a read error. The chain has TRBV5-6 and TRBJ1-4; D gene unclear. CDR3 length equals 15 residues. Germline V gives CDR1 SGHDT, CDR2 YYEEEE. In DNA, the CDR3 is TGTGCCAACAGCTTGACGGGCAGAACTAACGAAAAACTGTTTTTT. Protein sequence: CANSLTGRTNEKLFF.

Relative to its sample, this clonotype is medium-sized. The chain employs TRBV29-1 and TRBJ2-1; D is unresolved. The V end was cut by 7 bases, the J end by 7 bases, with 8 bases between. The CDR3 runs to 10 residues. From germline, CDR1 is SQVTM and CDR2 ANQGSEA. The CDR3 bases are TGCAGCGCACGACGTAATGAGCAGTTCTTC. This sequence encodes CSARRNEQFF.

As for this clonotype: At one of its ends the junction is not consistent with the germline gene, which may arise from a read error. V and J are TRBV5-1 and TRBJ2-7; the D gene is possibly TRBD2 (6 bases). The germline V gene encodes CDR1 SGHRS and CDR2 YFSETQ. The CDR3 consists of 15 residues. CDR3 nucleotide sequence: TGTGCCAGCAGCATATCCGGGGGACGGTCCTACGAGCAGTACTTC. Translated, it gives CASSISGGRSYEQYF.

A word on this clonotype: One junction end does not reproduce the germline sequence, and a read error may be involved. This chain connects TRBV11-3 to TRBJ2-1; D gene ambiguous. This CDR3 is 14 amino acids long. In germline, CDR1 is SGHNT, CDR2 YENEEA. The chain's CDR3 is CANSLGVSNNEQIF. The DNA for the CDR3 is TGTGCTAACAGCTTAGGCGTCTCGAACAATGAGCAGATCTTC.

This rearrangement joins TRBV29-1 to TRBJ2-1; possibly TRBD2 for D (5 bases). CDR3 length equals 14 residues. Germline loops: CDR1 SQVTM, CDR2 ANQGSEA. CDR3: CNIGTRGSYNEQFF. CDR3 in DNA: TGCAACATCGGTACTAGAGGTTCCTACAATGAGCAGTTCTTC.

Turning to this clonotype: A junction end diverges from the germline sequence, so it may reflect a read error. This sequence joins TRBV11-1 and TRBJ2-4; 9 bases are a match to TRBD2. CDR3 length: 17 residues. CDR1 and CDR2 (germline): SGHAT, FQDESV (reference sequence). The CDR3 nucleotides are TGTGCCAGTAGCTTTCCCGGGGCTAGCGGGATCAAAAACATTCGGTACTTC. As protein: CASSFPGASGIKNIRYF.

The V and J genes are TRBV5-6 and TRBJ2-7; D is perhaps TRBD1 (5 bases). From germline, CDR1 is SGHDT and CDR2 YYEEEE. The CDR3 consists of 16 residues. Trimming shortened V by 0 bases and J by 0 bases, and 13 bases separated the two germline ends. CDR3 bases: TGTGCCAGCAGCTTGGCCGACAGATCCAACTCCTACGAGCAGTACTTC. Translating it yields CASSLADRSNSYEQYF.

Worth noting for this clonotype: The conserved phenylalanine or tryptophan normally closing the CDR3 is absent here, so this likely arose from a read error. V and J are TRBV7-9 and TRBJ2-1, with unresolved D. Trimming removed 1 base from V and 12 bases from J, with 16 bases in between. The V gene's germline CDR1 is SEHNR and CDR2 FQNEAQ (reference sequence). This CDR3 has 14 residues. The CDR3 nucleotides read TGTGCCAGCAGCTTAGGAAATACAGACGATGGGCAGTTCCTC. Its protein is CASSLGNTDDGQFL.

Remarks on this clonotype: At one of its ends the junction is not consistent with the germline gene, which may arise from a read error. The V and J genes are TRBV5-8 and TRBJ2-5, with a weak D call TRBD1 (5 bases). CDR1 is SGHTS and CDR2 is YDEGEE in the germline V gene. The CDR3 runs 15 residues. As DNA, the CDR3 is TGTGGCAGCAGGACGACAGACGGTAGGCAAGAGACCCAGTACTTC. It yields the protein CGSRTTDGRQETQYF.